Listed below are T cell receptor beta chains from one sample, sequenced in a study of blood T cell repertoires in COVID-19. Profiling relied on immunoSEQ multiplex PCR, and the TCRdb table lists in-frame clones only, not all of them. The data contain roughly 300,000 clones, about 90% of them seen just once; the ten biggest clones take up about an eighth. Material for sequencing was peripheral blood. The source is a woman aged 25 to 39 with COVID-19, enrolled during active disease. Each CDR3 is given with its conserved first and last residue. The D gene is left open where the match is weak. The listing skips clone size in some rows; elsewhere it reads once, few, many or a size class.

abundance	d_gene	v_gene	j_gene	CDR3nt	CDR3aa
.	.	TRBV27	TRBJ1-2	TGTGCCAGCAGTTTCTATCGGGGAAGCGGTGGCTACACCTTC	CASSFYRGSGGYTF
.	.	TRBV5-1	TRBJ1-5	TGCGCCAGCAGCTTGGGAGATGCAAATCAGCCCCAGCATTTT	CASSLGDANQPQHF
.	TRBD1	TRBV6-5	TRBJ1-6	TGTGCCAGCAGCCCCGACAGGGGCGGAAATTCACCCCTCCACTTT	CASSPDRGGNSPLHF
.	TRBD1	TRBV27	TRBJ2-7	TGTGCCAGCAGTTTATCAGGGGGCGCATTGTTATCTCAGCAGTACTTC	CASSLSGGALLSQQYF
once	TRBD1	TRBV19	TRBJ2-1	TGTGCCAGCGGACAGGGAAAGAACAATGAGCAGTTCTTC	CASGQGKNNEQFF
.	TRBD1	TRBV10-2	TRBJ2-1	TGCGCCAGCAGTTTGGACAGGCATAATGAGCAGTTCTTC	CASSLDRHNEQFF
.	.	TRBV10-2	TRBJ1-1	TGCGCCAGCACTATACAGGGTTGGAACACTGAAGCTTTCTTT	CASTIQGWNTEAFF
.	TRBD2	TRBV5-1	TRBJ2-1	TGCGCCAGCAGCCCGCTAGCGGGGGTAAATGAGCAGTTCTTC	CASSPLAGVNEQFF
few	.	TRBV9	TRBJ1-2	TGTGCCAGCAGCCCCAGGGGTGACTATGGCTACACCTTC	CASSPRGDYGYTF
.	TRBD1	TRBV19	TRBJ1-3	TGTGCCAGTACCGGAAAGACAGGGAAGTGGGACTCTGGAAACACCATATATTTT	CASTGKTGKWDSGNTIYF
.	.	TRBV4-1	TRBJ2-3	TGCGCCAGCAGCCAAGATCCTCTACTTCGGCCTGACTCGTCTAGCACAGATACGCAGTATTTT	CASSQDPLLRPDSSSTDTQYF
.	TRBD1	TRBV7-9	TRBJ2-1	TGTGCCAGCAGCTTTCGAACAGGGGGATACAATGAGCAGTTCTTC	CASSFRTGGYNEQFF
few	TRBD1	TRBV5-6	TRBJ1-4	TGTGCCAGCAGCGGATGGGGACAGTGGGCAACTAATGAAAAACTGTTTTTT	CASSGWGQWATNEKLFF
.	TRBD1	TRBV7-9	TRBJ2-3	TGTGCCAGCAGCCCGAACCGGGACAGGGGTCCAGATACGCAGTATTTT	CASSPNRDRGPDTQYF
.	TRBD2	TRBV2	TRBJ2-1	TGTGCCAGCAGTGGGAGGTTTAGAAGCGGGGTCTACAATGAGCAGTTCTTC	CASSGRFRSGVYNEQFF
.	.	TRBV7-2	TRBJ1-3	TGTGCCAGCAGGAAGTCGCTAAGATCCGGAAACACCATATATTTT	CASRKSLRSGNTIYF
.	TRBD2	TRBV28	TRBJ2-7	TGTGCCAGCAGTCCCGGGGGGGTTACCTACGAGCAGTACTTC	CASSPGGVTYEQYF
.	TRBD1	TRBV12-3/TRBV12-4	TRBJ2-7	TGTGCCAGCAGTGCAGGGGGCGCGGTCGAGCAGTACTTC	CASSAGGAVEQYF
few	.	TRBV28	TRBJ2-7	TGTGCCAGCAGTTTGGGGGGGCTGGAAGAGCAGTACTTC	CASSLGGLEEQYF
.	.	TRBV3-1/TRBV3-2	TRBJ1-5	TGTGCCAGCAGCCACGGGGATCAGCCCCAGCATTTT	CASSHGDQPQHF
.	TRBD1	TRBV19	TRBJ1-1	TGTGCCACTAAGACAGGGGGCAACACTGAAGCTTTCTTT	CATKTGGNTEAFF
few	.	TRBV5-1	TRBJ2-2	TGCGCCAGCAGCCTCGGGACACCCAACACCGGGGAGCTGTTTTTT	CASSLGTPNTGELFF
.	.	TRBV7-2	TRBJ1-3	TGTGCCAGCAGCCTAGACACCCATCATGGAAACACCATATATTTT	CASSLDTHHGNTIYF
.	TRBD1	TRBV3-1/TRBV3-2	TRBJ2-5	TGTGCCAGCAGCCAAGACCCGGGACAGTATCAAGAGACCCAGTACTTC	CASSQDPGQYQETQYF
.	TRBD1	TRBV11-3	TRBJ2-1	TGTGCCAGCAGCTCGGGACAGCTTCTCAATGAGCAGTTCTTC	CASSSGQLLNEQFF
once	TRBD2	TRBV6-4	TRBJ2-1	TGTGCCAGCAGTGACGGAGCGGGGGAACACAATGAGCAGTTCTTC	CASSDGAGEHNEQFF
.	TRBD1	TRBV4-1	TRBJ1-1	TGCGCCAGCAGCCAAGGCGGACAGGGAAACACTGAAGCTTTCTTT	CASSQGGQGNTEAFF
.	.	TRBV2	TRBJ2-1	TGTGCCAGCAAAGGACACCACCGAGATGGATACAATGAGCAGTTCTTC	CASKGHHRDGYNEQFF
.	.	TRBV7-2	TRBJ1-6	TGTGCCAGCAGCTTCCATGTTGTGTCACCCCTCCACTTT	CASSFHVVSPLHF
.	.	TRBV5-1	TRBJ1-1	TGCGCCAGCAGCCCTGGTCCGGGTTTGAACACTGAAGCTTTCTTT	CASSPGPGLNTEAFF
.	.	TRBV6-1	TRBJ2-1	TGTGCCAGCAGTGACGTTCCTTTGAGAGAGCAGTTCTTC	CASSDVPLREQFF
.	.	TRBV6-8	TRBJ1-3	TGTGCCAGCAATGGCCGCCGGAGCTCTGGAAACACCATATATTTT	CASNGRRSSGNTIYF
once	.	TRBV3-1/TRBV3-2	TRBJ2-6	TGTGCCAGCAGCCAAACTACCTCTGGGGCCAACGTCCTGACTTTC	CASSQTTSGANVLTF
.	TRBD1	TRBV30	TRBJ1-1	TGTGCCTGTCAAAAGAGGGGACAGTGGAACACTGAAGCTTTCTTT	CACQKRGQWNTEAFF
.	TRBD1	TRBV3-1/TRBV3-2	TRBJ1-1	TGTGCCAGCAGCCCACAGGACAGGGGGGGATCTGAAGCTTTCTTT	CASSPQDRGGSEAFF
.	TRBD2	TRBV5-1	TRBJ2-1	TGCGCCAGCAGCTCAATAGCGGGGGGGCCGAGGAATGAGCAGTTCTTC	CASSSIAGGPRNEQFF
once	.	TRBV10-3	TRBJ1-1	TGTGCCATCAAACCGGGGGACACTGAAGCTTTCTTT	CAIKPGDTEAFF
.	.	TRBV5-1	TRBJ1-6	TGCGCCAGCTCCGGGGGGCTGTATAATTCACCCCTCCACTTT	CASSGGLYNSPLHF
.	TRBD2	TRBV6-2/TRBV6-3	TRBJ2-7	TGTGCCAGCACCCCCCCACCGGGACTAGCGGGGGCCACCTCCTACGAGCAGTACTTC	CASTPPPGLAGATSYEQYF
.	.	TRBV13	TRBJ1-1	TGTGCCAGCAGCTCGCCGGGACCCTGGAGGGAAACTGAAGCTTTCTTT	CASSSPGPWRETEAFF
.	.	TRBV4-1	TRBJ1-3	TGCGCCAGCAGCCAAGAGGACAGCTCTGGAAACACCATATATTTT	CASSQEDSSGNTIYF
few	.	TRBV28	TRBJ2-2	TGTGCCAGCAGTTTATTCTCAGGGTCGGACACCGGGGAGCTGTTTTTT	CASSLFSGSDTGELFF
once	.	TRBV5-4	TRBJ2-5	TGTGCCAGCAGCTTGGGCCTTGGGGGGCAAGAGACCCAGTACTTC	CASSLGLGGQETQYF
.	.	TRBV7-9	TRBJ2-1	TGTGCCAGCAGCTCGACTAGGGTCTCCTACAATGAGCAGTTCTTC	CASSSTRVSYNEQFF
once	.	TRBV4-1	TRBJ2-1	TGCGCCAGCAGCCAAGAAGCTACAGCCTCATACAATGAGCAGTTCTTC	CASSQEATASYNEQFF
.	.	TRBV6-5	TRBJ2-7	TGTGCCAGCAGTTACAATACGGGGGAAGCTGAGCAGTACTTC	CASSYNTGEAEQYF
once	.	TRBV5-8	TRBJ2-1	TGTGCCAGCAGCCCCCGACCTACTTCCGGAGGGCAGTTCTTC	CASSPRPTSGGQFF
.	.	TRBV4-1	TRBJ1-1	TGCGCCAGCAGCCCGATCCTGAGGGAGGCTGAAGCTTTCTTT	CASSPILREAEAFF
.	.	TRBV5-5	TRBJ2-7	TGTGCCAGCAGCTTGGGGGCCGCAGGCTCCTACGAGCAGTACTTC	CASSLGAAGSYEQYF
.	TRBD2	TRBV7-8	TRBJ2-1	TGTGCCAGCAGTCTTCTAGCGGGAGTTTACAATGAGCAGTTCTTC	CASSLLAGVYNEQFF